These 22 T cell receptor beta chains were sequenced from one sample in a study of shared clonotypes between healthy human individuals (dated by TCRdb to 2020 to 2021). The method was the immunoSEQ multiplex PCR assay. TCRdb retrieved this table from immuneACCESS and kept in-frame rearrangements only. Not all clones are present; in checked studies, unresolved V genes account for under half, and no reason is known for the remainder. Counted in this sample were 2 million to 2.5 million clones; 93% of them appeared once. Together, the top ten hold 0.35% to 0.5% of the sample. Specimen: naive CD4+ T cells from PBMCs. The cell subset or site label on this specimen signifies: CD45RA+ positively selected. The receptors here all came from a man in his late teens or twenties in good health. Some clones in this sample may be carry-over from other donors' samples.

This chain uses TRBV7-2 with TRBJ1-1; TRBD1 might be the D (5 bases). Trimming removed 4 bases at V and 4 bases at J, with 13 bases between. The germline V gene encodes CDR1 SGHTA and CDR2 FQGNSA. The CDR3 extends over 14 amino acids. CDR3 protein: CASSSTGTRTEAFF. The CDR3 nucleotides read TGTGCCAGCAGCTCCACTGGGACGCGCACTGAAGCTTTCTTT. Combining the CDR3 with reference TRBV7-2 and TRBJ1-1 gives the whole variable domain GAGVSQSPSNKVTEKGKDVELRCDPISGHTALYWYRQSLGQGLEFLIYFQGNSAPDKSGLPSDRFSAERTGGSVSTLTIQRTQQEDSAVYLCASSSTGTRTEAFFGQGTRLTVV.

The J gene is TRBJ2-2, the V gene TRBV11-2; a weak D match, TRBD2 (7 bases). Germline V gene lookup returns CDR1 SGHAT and CDR2 FQNNGV. There are 17 residues in the CDR3. V gave up 3 bases and J gave up 5 bases, with 19 bases separating them. The CDR3 reads CASSFPLGGARTGELFF. The CDR3 DNA is TGTGCCAGCAGCTTCCCCCTGGGGGGGGCTCGAACCGGGGAGCTGTTTTTT.

The chain couples TRBV4-1 to TRBJ1-6; weak D call: TRBD1 (5 bases). CDR3 length equals 15 residues. Deletions cut 1 base from V and 5 bases from J, with 9 bases between. Germline loops: CDR1 MGHRA, CDR2 YSYEKL. Here the CDR3 reads CASSQGRANNSPLHF. CDR3 nucleotide sequence: TGCGCCAGCAGCCAAGGCAGGGCTAATAATTCACCCCTCCACTTT.

This chain links TRBV7-3 with TRBJ2-7; 10 nucleotides line up with TRBD1. The CDR3 contains 14 residues. CDR1 is SGHTA, CDR2 FQGTGA, per germline. The V segment lost 5 bases and the J segment 4 bases; nucleotides outside the gene matches: 5. CDR3 DNA: TGTGCCAGCAGCCCGGGACAGGGGTTGTACGAGCAGTACTTC. Amino acid sequence: CASSPGQGLYEQYF.

This sequence joins TRBV7-8 and TRBJ2-5, with 9 bases that match TRBD2. CDR3 size: 16 residues. Germline CDR1 is SGHVS and CDR2 is FQNEAQ. Trimming at V came to 4 bases and at J to 5 bases, leaving 11 bases not matched to a gene. The chain's CDR3 is CASSSAVAGVGETQYF. CDR3 coding DNA: TGTGCCAGCAGCTCGGCCGTAGCGGGAGTTGGGGAGACCCAGTACTTC.

In nucleotides, the CDR3 is TGTGCCAGCAGCGTAGAAGACAGGGGGAACACTGAAGCTTTCTTT. Its protein is CASSVEDRGNTEAFF. This chain uses TRBV9 with TRBJ1-1, with TRBD1 matching over 8 bases. Unmatched junction bases numbered 2, after V lost 0 bases and J lost 1 base. The CDR3 is 15 residues long. Per germline, CDR1 SGDLS and CDR2 YYNGEE.

Comments on this clone: The junction does not match germline at one end; this may be a read error. The chain carries TRBV28 and TRBJ1-1, with 8 bases matching TRBD1. The CDR3 is 15 amino acids. Germline CDR1 and CDR2: MDHEN and SYDVKM. Here the CDR3 DNA reads TGTGCCAGCAGTGTATGGACAGGGCCCTACACTGAAGCTTTCTTT. It encodes CASSVWTGPYTEAFF.

The rearrangement links TRBV18 to TRBJ1-1, with 8 bases identical to TRBD1. The V gene's germline CDR1 is KGHSH and CDR2 LQKENI. This CDR3 is built from 15 residues. The V and J ends lost 1 base and 5 bases, in that order; junction bases with no gene match: 6. The CDR3 DNA sequence: TGTGCCAGCTCACCACAAACAAACAGGGGGACTGAAGCTTTCTTT. It codes for CASSPQTNRGTEAFF.

The V call is TRBV9, the J call TRBJ2-3; a possible D gene is TRBD2 (6 bases). Looked up from germline, CDR1 is SGDLS and CDR2 is YYNGEE. V gave up 0 bases and J gave up 4 bases, with 12 bases separating them. The CDR3 is 15 residues long. The CDR3 is CASSVELASADTQYF. CDR3 nucleotides: TGTGCCAGCAGCGTAGAACTAGCTAGTGCAGATACGCAGTATTTT.

As DNA, the CDR3 is TGTGCCAGTAGTATTAGGGCAGGGTCCGGGGAGCTGTTTTTT. It specifies CASSIRAGSGELFF. The chain combines TRBV19 with TRBJ2-2; TRBD1 might be the D (5 bases). Trimming left V 3 bases short and J 6 bases short, with 11 bases between. From germline, CDR1 is LNHDA and CDR2 SQIVND (reference sequence). The CDR3 covers 14 residues.

The gene calls are TRBV15 and TRBJ2-3; D remains ambiguous. The germline gives CDR1 LNHNV, CDR2 YYDKDF (reference sequence). Between the trimmed V and J ends, which lost 3 bases and 6 bases, there was a span of 10 bases. The CDR3 is 13 residues long. The CDR3 loop reads CATSSLPRDTQYF. CDR3 in DNA: TGTGCCACCAGCAGCCTACCCCGGGATACGCAGTATTTT.

The genes are TRBV2 and TRBJ1-2; 7 positions agree with TRBD1. Germline-derived CDR1 and CDR2 are SNHLY and FYNNEI. V was pared by 6 bases and J by 6 bases, with 10 bases of the junction left unmatched. The CDR3 has 14 amino acids. CDR3 nucleotides: TGTGCCAGCAGCGCCCTTTGGGACAGTCATGGCTACACCTTC. The encoded protein is CASSALWDSHGYTF.

The V call is TRBV5-1, the J call TRBJ1-4, with TRBD1 matching over 7 bases. Germline-derived CDR1 and CDR2 are SGHRS and YFSETQ. The CDR3 runs 16 residues. Germline trimming cut 3 bases from V and 3 bases from J; bases unmatched to any gene: 8. This CDR3 is CASSWTGTAPNEKLFF. The CDR3 region has the DNA TGCGCCAGCAGCTGGACCGGGACAGCGCCTAATGAAAAACTGTTTTTT. Based on the CDR3 plus reference TRBV5-1 and TRBJ1-4, the full variable domain is KAGVTQTPRYLIKTRGQQVTLSCSPISGHRSVSWYQQTPGQGLQFLFEYFSETQRNKGNFPGRFSGRQFSNSRSEMNVSTLELGDSALYLCASSWTGTAPNEKLFFGSGTQLSVL.

The chain uses TRBV5-6 and TRBJ1-1; D is unclear. Germline loops: CDR1 SGHDT, CDR2 YYEEEE. This CDR3 is built from 13 residues. With 1 base removed from V and 4 bases from J, the gap between germline ends came to 8 bases. The CDR3 coding sequence is TGTGCCAGCAGCTTGAGGGTGGCCACTGAAGCTTTCTTT. This sequence encodes CASSLRVATEAFF.

V and J are TRBV5-1 and TRBJ1-1; D might be TRBD1 (5 bases). Trimming shortened V by 3 bases and J by 6 bases, and 21 bases separated the two germline ends. Germline V gives CDR1 SGHRS, CDR2 YFSETQ. This CDR3 is built from 16 residues. The CDR3 reads CASSSQWGSGRAEAFF. CDR3 DNA: TGCGCCAGCAGCTCTCAATGGGGGTCAGGGAGGGCTGAAGCTTTCTTT.

This clone was counted once. The rearrangement joins TRBV28 to TRBJ2-5, with TRBD2 matching 9 bases. Germline lookup yields CDR1 MDHEN and CDR2 SYDVKM. This CDR3 is 15 amino acids long. The ends lost 7 bases at V and 4 bases at J; junction bases unmatched: 10. DNA of the CDR3: TGTGCCAGCACGCCGGGCGGGAGGGAGGCAGAGACCCAGTACTTC. Its protein product is CASTPGGREAETQYF. Using reference TRBV28 and TRBJ2-5 for the parts outside the CDR3, the full variable domain is DVKVTQSSRYLVKRTGEKVFLECVQDMDHENMFWYRQDPGLGLRLIYFSYDVKMKEKGDIPEGYSVSREKKERFSLILESASTNQTSMYLCASTPGGREAETQYFGPGTRLLVL.

The chain couples TRBV6-4 to TRBJ2-7, with D tentatively TRBD2 (5 bases). CDR3 length: 12 residues. Trimming removed 6 bases at V and 3 bases at J, with 9 bases between. Germline CDR1 and CDR2: MRHNA and SNTAGT. The CDR3 DNA follows: TGTGCCAGCAGGGAGGTCATCTACGAGCAGTACTTC. This translates into CASREVIYEQYF.

V and J are TRBV30 and TRBJ2-7; weak D call: TRBD2 (5 bases). V shed 7 bases and J shed 9 bases, with 13 bases lying between them. The CDR3 runs 10 residues. Germline lookup yields CDR1 GTSNPN and CDR2 SVGIG (reference sequence). CDR3 in amino acids: CAFGERAQYF. The CDR3 DNA follows: TGTGCCTTCGGTGAGAGGGCGCAGTACTTC.

The genes are TRBV6-1 and TRBJ2-3; TRBD2 is a possible D gene (7 bases). The germline V gene encodes CDR1 MNHNS and CDR2 SASEGT. The CDR3 totals 15 residues. The germline V and J ends were trimmed by 7 bases and 4 bases, with 18 bases remaining between them. The CDR3 protein is CASTERGGYADTQYF. CDR3 bases: TGTGCCAGCACCGAGAGGGGGGGGTACGCAGATACGCAGTATTTT.

The genes are TRBV2 and TRBJ1-5; D uncertain. V dropped 1 base and J dropped 5 bases, with 9 bases sitting between them. This CDR3 is 14 amino acids long. Germline V gives CDR1 SNHLY, CDR2 FYNNEI. CDR3 sequence: CASSEGNEDQPQHF. CDR3 coding DNA: TGTGCCAGCAGTGAAGGGAACGAAGATCAGCCCCAGCATTTT.

The rearrangement links TRBV2 to TRBJ1-5; no clear D. CDR1 and CDR2 from the germline V gene are SNHLY and FYNNEI. Trimming took 4 bases from V and 0 from J, leaving 10 bases between them. The CDR3 extends over 15 amino acids. The CDR3 coding sequence is TGTGCCAGCAGTGGTCTGGGGTATAGCAATCAGCCCCAGCATTTT. This translates into CASSGLGYSNQPQHF.

The chain carries TRBV10-3 and TRBJ1-2; 7 positions agree with TRBD1. Germline V gene lookup returns CDR1 ENHRY and CDR2 SYGVKD. Unmatched junction bases numbered 8, after V lost 4 bases and J lost 6 bases. The CDR3 contains 14 residues. The CDR3 reads CAISGDSRVDGYTF. The CDR3 coding sequence is TGTGCCATCAGTGGGGACAGCCGGGTGGATGGCTACACCTTC.